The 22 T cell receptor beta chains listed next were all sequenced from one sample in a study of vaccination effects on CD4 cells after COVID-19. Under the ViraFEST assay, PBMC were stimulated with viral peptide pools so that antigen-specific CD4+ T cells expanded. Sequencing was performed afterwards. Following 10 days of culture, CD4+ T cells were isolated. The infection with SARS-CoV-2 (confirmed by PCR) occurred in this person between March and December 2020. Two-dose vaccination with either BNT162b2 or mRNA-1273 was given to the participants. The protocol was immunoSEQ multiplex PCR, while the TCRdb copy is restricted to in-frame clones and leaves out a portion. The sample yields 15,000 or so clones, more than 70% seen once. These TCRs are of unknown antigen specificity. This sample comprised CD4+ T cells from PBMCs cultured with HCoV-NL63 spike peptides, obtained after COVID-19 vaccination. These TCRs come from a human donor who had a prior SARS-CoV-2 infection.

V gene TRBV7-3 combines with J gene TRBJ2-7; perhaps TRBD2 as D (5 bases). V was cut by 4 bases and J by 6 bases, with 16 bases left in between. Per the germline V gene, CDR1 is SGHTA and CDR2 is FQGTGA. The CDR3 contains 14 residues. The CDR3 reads CASSSTGNGGEQYF. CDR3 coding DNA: TGTGCCAGCAGCTCGACCGGAAATGGAGGCGAGCAGTACTTC.

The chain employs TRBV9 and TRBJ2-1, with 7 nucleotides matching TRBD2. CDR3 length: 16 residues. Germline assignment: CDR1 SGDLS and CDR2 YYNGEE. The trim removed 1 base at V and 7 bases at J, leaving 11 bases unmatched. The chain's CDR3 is CASSVRGGDAWNEQFF. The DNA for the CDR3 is TGTGCCAGCAGCGTAAGGGGAGGGGACGCGTGGAATGAGCAGTTCTTC.

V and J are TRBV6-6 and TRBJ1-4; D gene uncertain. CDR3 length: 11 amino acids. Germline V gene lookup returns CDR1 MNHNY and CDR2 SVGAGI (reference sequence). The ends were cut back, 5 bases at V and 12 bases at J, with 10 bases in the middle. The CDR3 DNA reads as TGTGCCAGCAGTCATTCCAGCGAACTGTTTTTT. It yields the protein CASSHSSELFF.

The CDR3 region is CASSYFPGLVIPNEQFF. CDR3 coding DNA: TGTGCCAGCAGTTACTTTCCAGGACTAGTTATTCCCAATGAGCAGTTCTTC. The V gene is TRBV6-2 or TRBV6-3, the J gene TRBJ2-1; 7 nucleotides match TRBD2. After removal of 1 base from V and 6 bases from J, the junction contained 12 bases not matched to a gene. The CDR3 is 17 residues long. Germline loops: CDR1 MNHEY, CDR2 SVGEGT.

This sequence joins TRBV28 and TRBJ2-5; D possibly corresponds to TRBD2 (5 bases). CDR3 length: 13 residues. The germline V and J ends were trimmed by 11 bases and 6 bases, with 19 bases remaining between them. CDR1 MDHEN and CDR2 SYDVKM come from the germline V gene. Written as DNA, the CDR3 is TGTGCCGGGCGAAGAAGGAGGCTGCAGACCCAGTACTTC. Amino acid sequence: CAGRRRRLQTQYF.

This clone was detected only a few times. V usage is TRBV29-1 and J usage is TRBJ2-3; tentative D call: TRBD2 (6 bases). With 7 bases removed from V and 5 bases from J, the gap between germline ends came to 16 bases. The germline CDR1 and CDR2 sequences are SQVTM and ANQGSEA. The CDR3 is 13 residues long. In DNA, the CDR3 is TGCAGCGGAGATAGCGGAGGGGTAGATACGCAGTATTTT. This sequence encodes CSGDSGGVDTQYF.

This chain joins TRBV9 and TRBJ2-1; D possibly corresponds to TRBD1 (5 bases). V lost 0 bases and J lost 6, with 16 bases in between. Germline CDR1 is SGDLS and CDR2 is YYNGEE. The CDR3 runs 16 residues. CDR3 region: CASSVAGQGWGNEQFF. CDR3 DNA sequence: TGTGCCAGCAGCGTAGCTGGGCAGGGTTGGGGCAATGAGCAGTTCTTC.

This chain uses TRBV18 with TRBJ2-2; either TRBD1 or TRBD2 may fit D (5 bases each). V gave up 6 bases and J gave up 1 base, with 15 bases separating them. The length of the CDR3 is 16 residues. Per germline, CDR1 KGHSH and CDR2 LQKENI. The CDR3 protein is CASSDQGRRNTGELFF. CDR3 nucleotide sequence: TGTGCCAGCTCTGATCAGGGACGACGGAACACCGGGGAGCTGTTTTTT.

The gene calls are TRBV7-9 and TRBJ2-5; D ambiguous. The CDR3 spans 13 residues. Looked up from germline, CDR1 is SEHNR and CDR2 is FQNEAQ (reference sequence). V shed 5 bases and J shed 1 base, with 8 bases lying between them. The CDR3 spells CASSDNPQETQYF. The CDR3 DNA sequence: TGTGCCAGCAGCGATAACCCCCAAGAGACCCAGTACTTC. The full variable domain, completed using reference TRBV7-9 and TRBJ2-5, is DTGVSQNPRHKITKRGQNVTFRCDPISEHNRLYWYRQTLGQGPEFLTYFQNEAQLEKSRLLSDRFSAERPKGSFSTLEIQRTEQGDSAMYLCASSDNPQETQYFGPGTRLLVL.

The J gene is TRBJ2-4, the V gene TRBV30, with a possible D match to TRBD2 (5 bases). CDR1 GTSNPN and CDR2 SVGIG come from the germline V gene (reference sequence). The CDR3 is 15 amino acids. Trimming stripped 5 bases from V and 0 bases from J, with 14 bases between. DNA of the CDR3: TGTGCCTGGGAAGCGCCGGGGATAGCCAAAAACATTCAGTACTTC. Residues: CAWEAPGIAKNIQYF.

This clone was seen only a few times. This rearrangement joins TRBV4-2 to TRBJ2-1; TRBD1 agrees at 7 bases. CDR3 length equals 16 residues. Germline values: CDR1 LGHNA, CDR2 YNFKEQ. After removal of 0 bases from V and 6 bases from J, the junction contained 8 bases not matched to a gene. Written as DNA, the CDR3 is TGTGCCAGCAGCCAAGATATAGTAGGGGGCTTCAATGAGCAGTTCTTC. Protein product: CASSQDIVGGFNEQFF.

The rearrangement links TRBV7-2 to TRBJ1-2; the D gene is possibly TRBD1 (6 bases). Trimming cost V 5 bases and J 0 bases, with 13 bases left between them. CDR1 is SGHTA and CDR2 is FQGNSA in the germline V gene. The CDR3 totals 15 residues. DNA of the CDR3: TGTGCCAGCAGCGGCCGGACAGCGGCTAACTATGGCTACACCTTC. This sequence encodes CASSGRTAANYGYTF.

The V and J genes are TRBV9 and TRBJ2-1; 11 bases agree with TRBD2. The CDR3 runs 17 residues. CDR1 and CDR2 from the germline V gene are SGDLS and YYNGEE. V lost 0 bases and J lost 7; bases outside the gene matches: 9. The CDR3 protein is CASSVGLAGGRGNEQFF. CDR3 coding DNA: TGTGCCAGCAGCGTAGGGTTAGCGGGAGGGAGAGGAAATGAGCAGTTCTTC.

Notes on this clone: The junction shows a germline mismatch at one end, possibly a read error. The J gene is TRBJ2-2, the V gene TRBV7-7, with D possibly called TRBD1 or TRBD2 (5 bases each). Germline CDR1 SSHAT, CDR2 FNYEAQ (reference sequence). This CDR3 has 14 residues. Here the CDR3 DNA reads TGTGCTAGCAGCGTCCGGGGCAACACCGGGGAGCTGTTTTTT. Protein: CASSVRGNTGELFF. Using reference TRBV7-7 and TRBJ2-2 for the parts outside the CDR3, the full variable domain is GAGVSQSPRYKVTKRGQDVTLRCDPISSHATLYWYQQALGQGPEFLTYFNYEAQPDKSGLPSDRFSAERPEGSISTLTIQRTEQRDSAMYRCASSVRGNTGELFFGEGSRLTVL.

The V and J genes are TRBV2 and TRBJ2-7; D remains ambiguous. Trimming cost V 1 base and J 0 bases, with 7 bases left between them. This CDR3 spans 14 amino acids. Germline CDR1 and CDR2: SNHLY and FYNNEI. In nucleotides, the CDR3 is TGTGCCAGCAGTGAAGACAGAGCCTCCTACGAGCAGTACTTC. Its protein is CASSEDRASYEQYF. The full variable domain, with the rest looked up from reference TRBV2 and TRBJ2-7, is EPEVTQTPSHQVTQMGQEVILRCVPISNHLYFYWYRQILGQKVEFLVSFYNNEISEKSEIFDDQFSVERPDGSNFTLKIRSTKLEDSAMYFCASSEDRASYEQYFGPGTRLTVT.

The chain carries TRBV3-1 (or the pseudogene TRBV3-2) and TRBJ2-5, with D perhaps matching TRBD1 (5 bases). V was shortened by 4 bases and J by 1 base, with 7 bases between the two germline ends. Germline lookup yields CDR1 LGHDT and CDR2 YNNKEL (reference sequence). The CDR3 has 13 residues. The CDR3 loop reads CASSRTGQETQYF. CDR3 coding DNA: TGTGCCAGCAGCCGTACAGGCCAAGAGACCCAGTACTTC.

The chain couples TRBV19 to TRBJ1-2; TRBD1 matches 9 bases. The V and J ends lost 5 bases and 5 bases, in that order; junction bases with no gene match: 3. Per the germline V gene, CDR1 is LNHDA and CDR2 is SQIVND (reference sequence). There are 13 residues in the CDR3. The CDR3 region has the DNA TGTGCCAGTAGTCCACAGGGGGCGTATGGCTACACCTTC. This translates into CASSPQGAYGYTF.

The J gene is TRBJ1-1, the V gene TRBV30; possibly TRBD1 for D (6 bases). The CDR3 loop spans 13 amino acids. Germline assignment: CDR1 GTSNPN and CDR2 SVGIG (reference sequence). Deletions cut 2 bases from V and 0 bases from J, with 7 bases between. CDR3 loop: CAWSPGVNTEAFF. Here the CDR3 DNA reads TGTGCCTGGAGTCCAGGGGTGAACACTGAAGCTTTCTTT.

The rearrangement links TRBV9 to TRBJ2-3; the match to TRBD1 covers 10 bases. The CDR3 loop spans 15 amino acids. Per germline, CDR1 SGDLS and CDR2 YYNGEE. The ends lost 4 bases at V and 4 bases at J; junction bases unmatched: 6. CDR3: CASSNRDRGPDTQYF. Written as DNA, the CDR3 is TGTGCCAGCAGCAACCGGGACAGGGGTCCAGATACGCAGTATTTT.

The DNA for the CDR3 is TGTGCCAGTAGTATAGAACCCTATAACGAGCAGTACTTC. Amino acid sequence: CASSIEPYNEQYF. The chain recombines TRBV19 with TRBJ2-7; D call uncertain. This CDR3 spans 13 amino acids. Trimming removed 0 bases from V and 5 bases from J, with 8 bases in between. CDR1 and CDR2 (germline): LNHDA, SQIVND (reference sequence).

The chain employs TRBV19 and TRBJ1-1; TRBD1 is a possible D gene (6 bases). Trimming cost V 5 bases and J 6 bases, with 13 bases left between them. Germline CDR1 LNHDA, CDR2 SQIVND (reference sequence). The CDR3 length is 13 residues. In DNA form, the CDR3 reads TGTGCCAGTAGTCAGGGGACCGCCGCTGAAGCTTTCTTT. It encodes CASSQGTAAEAFF.

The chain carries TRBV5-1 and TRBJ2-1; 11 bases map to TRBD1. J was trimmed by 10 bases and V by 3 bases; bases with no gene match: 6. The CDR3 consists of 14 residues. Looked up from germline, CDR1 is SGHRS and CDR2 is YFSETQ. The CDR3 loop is CASSSRTGGFEQFF. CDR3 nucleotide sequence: TGCGCCAGCAGCTCTCGGACAGGGGGCTTCGAGCAGTTCTTC.